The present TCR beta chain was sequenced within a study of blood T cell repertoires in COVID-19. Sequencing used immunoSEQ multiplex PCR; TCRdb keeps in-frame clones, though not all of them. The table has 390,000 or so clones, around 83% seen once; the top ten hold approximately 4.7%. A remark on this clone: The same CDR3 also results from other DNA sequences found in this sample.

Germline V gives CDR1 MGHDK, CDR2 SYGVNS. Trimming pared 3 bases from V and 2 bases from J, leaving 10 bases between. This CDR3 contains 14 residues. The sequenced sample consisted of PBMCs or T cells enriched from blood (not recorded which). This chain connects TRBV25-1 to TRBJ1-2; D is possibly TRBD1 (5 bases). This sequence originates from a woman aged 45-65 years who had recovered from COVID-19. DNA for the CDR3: TGTGCCAGCAGTGAGGGGGGGGACAACTATGGCTACACCTTC. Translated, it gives CASSEGGDNYGYTF.